The entry that follows covers one TCR beta chain sequence. Germline V CDR1 and CDR2: ENHRY, SYGVKD. The J segment lost 2 bases and the V segment lost 8 bases, leaving 10 bases of the junction unmatched. The CDR3 contains 15 residues. The data originate from a study of beta chain features in type 1 diabetes. The investigators reverse transcribed all of the isolated RNA, so they sequenced expressed TCRB transcripts. Produced via immunoSEQ multiplex PCR; TCRdb's table is partial and in-frame only. The sample holds about 340,000 clones; approximately 8.2% are singletons and the top ten take less than 0.45%.

V gene TRBV10-3 combines with J gene TRBJ2-7; the match to TRBD2 covers 9 bases. This receptor was obtained from a woman between 18 and 29 years old in good health. Sequenced sample: central memory CD4+ T cells from blood. CDR3 amino acids: CAIRLSGGRAYEQYF. The CDR3, as DNA: TGTGCCATCCGTTTAAGCGGGGGGAGGGCCTACGAGCAGTACTTC.